One sample yielded the 26 T cell receptor beta chains listed below, sequenced in a study of T cells in Graves' hyperthyroidism and ophthalmopathy. The TCR beta CDR3 regions underwent amplification using RNA transcripts as the source. First-round RT-PCR with HTBI primers amplified the TCR CDR3 region. TCRdb re-analysed the multiplex PCR reads in MiXCR, keeping a single row per CDR3 protein. The sample shows more than 350,000 distinct CDR3 sequences, around 15% of them seen only once. Sequenced sample: blood. The receptor source for this set is a woman between 25 and 40 years old with Graves' ophthalmopathy.

This clonotype was seen ten or more times. This chain uses TRBV20-1 with TRBJ2-7, with D perhaps matching TRBD1 (6 bases). Germline V gene lookup returns CDR1 DFQATT and CDR2 SNEGSKA (reference sequence). The CDR3 has 11 residues. Trimming took off 3 bases at V and 3 bases at J, with 6 bases between the two ends. The CDR3 is CSARDSYEQYF. The CDR3 nucleotides read TGCAGTGCTAGGGACAGCTACGAGCAGTACTTC.

This clonotype was seen ten or more times. The rearrangement joins TRBV24-1 to TRBJ2-3; D not certain. Trimming stripped 4 bases from V and 2 bases from J, with 12 bases between. This CDR3 spans 15 amino acids. Germline CDR1 reads KGHDR; CDR2 reads SFDVKD. This CDR3 reads CATSEPDFLTDTQYF. Written as DNA, the CDR3 is TGTGCCACCAGTGAGCCCGACTTCCTCACAGATACGCAGTATTTT.

The table lists this clonotype with many counts. The chain employs TRBV25-1 and TRBJ2-1; D call uncertain. Per the germline V gene, CDR1 is MGHDK and CDR2 is SYGVNS. The CDR3 length is 11 residues. Trimming shortened V by 4 bases and J by 7 bases, and 5 bases separated the two germline ends. CDR3 residues: CASSVVNEQFF. The CDR3 DNA is TGTGCCAGCAGTGTTGTTAATGAGCAGTTCTTC.

This clonotype was counted at least ten times. This chain connects TRBV20-1 to TRBJ1-2; D may be TRBD1 (5 bases). The CDR3 length is 11 residues. Germline V gives CDR1 DFQATT, CDR2 SNEGSKA (reference sequence). V was pared by 4 bases and J by 4 bases, with 7 bases between. Here the CDR3 DNA reads TGCAGTGCTATCGACAGCTATGGCTACACCTTC. Translating gives CSAIDSYGYTF.

This rearrangement joins TRBV11-3 to TRBJ1-1; 8 bases map to TRBD1. V shed 3 bases, J shed 1 base, and the junction held 4 bases outside the gene matches. CDR1 and CDR2 from the germline V gene are SGHNT and YENEEA. This CDR3 has 15 amino acids. The CDR3 spells CASSFAQGENTEAFF. DNA for the CDR3: TGTGCCAGCAGCTTTGCACAGGGGGAGAACACTGAAGCTTTCTTT. Together with reference TRBV11-3 and TRBJ1-1, the CDR3 gives the full variable domain: EAGVVQSPRYKIIEKKQPVAFWCNPISGHNTLYWYLQNLGQGPELLIRYENEEAVDDSQLPKDRFSAERLKGVDSTLKIQPAELGDSAVYLCASSFAQGENTEAFFGQGTRLTVV.

This chain joins TRBV20-1 and TRBJ2-2; 8 positions match TRBD2. CDR3 length: 14 residues. With 3 bases clipped from V and 6 bases from J, the junction kept 6 bases outside the gene matches. CDR1 and CDR2 from the germline V gene are DFQATT and SNEGSKA (reference sequence). For the CDR3, the DNA is TGCAGTGCTAGTTCCAGCGGGGGTGCCGGGGAGCTGTTTTTT. Protein sequence: CSASSSGGAGELFF.

This clonotype occurred many times. V and J are TRBV18 and TRBJ1-6; D is perhaps TRBD1 (5 bases). V was shortened by 8 bases and J by 8 bases, with 10 bases between the two germline ends. Germline V gene lookup returns CDR1 KGHSH and CDR2 LQKENI. This CDR3 spans 12 amino acids. In nucleotides, the CDR3 is TGTGCCAGCCAGATGGGGGATTCACCCCTCCACTTT. Translating gives CASQMGDSPLHF.

Details on this clonotype: Given the absence of the conserved phenylalanine or tryptophan at the CDR3 end, a read error is likely. The chain employs TRBV18 and TRBJ2-7; 7 bases are shared with TRBD2. The CDR3 totals 13 residues. V lost 7 bases and J lost 5; bases outside the gene matches: 8. Germline CDR1 is KGHSH and CDR2 is LQKENI. As DNA, the CDR3 is TGTGCCAGCTTCCGGGACTACGATGACGAGCAGTACTCC. This translates into CASFRDYDDEQYS.

This sequence joins TRBV6-1 and TRBJ1-2; 7 nucleotides align to TRBD1. The CDR3 length is 13 residues. The V segment lost 8 bases and the J segment 0 bases; nucleotides outside the gene matches: 3. Germline CDR1 is MNHNS and CDR2 is SASEGT. The CDR3 is CASLTGANYGYTF. CDR3 DNA sequence: TGTGCCAGCCTAACAGGGGCTAACTATGGCTACACCTTC.

This clonotype has ten or more counts. This chain joins TRBV6-1 and TRBJ1-1, with 7 nucleotides matching TRBD1. After removal of 4 bases from V and 2 bases from J, the junction contained 10 bases not matched to a gene. The CDR3 covers 16 residues. Germline-derived CDR1 and CDR2 are MNHNS and SASEGT. CDR3 bases: TGTGCCAGCAGTGGGGCCGGGACAGAATTTAACACTGAAGCTTTCTTT. It codes for CASSGAGTEFNTEAFF.

In this sample, this clonotype turned up many times. V usage is TRBV5-6 and J usage is TRBJ2-1, with D possibly being TRBD1 (6 bases). V was pared by 0 bases and J by 2 bases, with 12 bases between. The CDR3 has 16 residues. Germline values: CDR1 SGHDT, CDR2 YYEEEE. DNA of the CDR3: TGTGCCAGCAGCTTGGCAGTACAGGGTCCCTACAATGAGCAGTTCTTC. Protein product: CASSLAVQGPYNEQFF. The full variable domain, in which reference TRBV5-6 and TRBJ2-1 provide the parts outside the CDR3, is DAGVTQSPTHLIKTRGQQVTLRCSPKSGHDTVSWYQQALGQGPQFIFQYYEEEERQRGNFPDRFSGHQFPNYSSELNVNALLLGDSALYLCASSLAVQGPYNEQFFGPGTRLTVL.

This clonotype was seen only a few times. The chain carries TRBV7-6 and TRBJ1-1; no reliable D call. V lost 5 bases and J 5 bases, leaving 15 bases between the germline ends. CDR1 SGHVS and CDR2 FNYEAQ come from the germline V gene. This CDR3 has 14 residues. CDR3 DNA: TGTGCCAGCAGCCTGAGGGCTGGGGAAACTGAAGCTTTCTTT. This codes for CASSLRAGETEAFF.

The sample holds many counts of this clonotype. The chain links TRBV28 to TRBJ1-2; 8 nucleotides match TRBD1. Germline loops: CDR1 MDHEN, CDR2 SYDVKM. V lost 5 bases to trimming and J lost 6 bases; unmatched junction nucleotides: 2. The CDR3 consists of 12 residues. This CDR3 reads CASSQGADGYTF. Written as DNA, the CDR3 is TGTGCCAGCAGTCAGGGGGCGGATGGCTACACCTTC.

The chain employs TRBV6-2 or TRBV6-3 and TRBJ2-7; no firm D call. Looked up from germline, CDR1 is MNHEY and CDR2 is SVGEGT. Trimming took 0 bases from V and 5 from J, leaving 2 bases between them. The CDR3 totals 11 residues. The CDR3 DNA is TGTGCCAGCAGTTACTCGAACGAGCAGTACTTC. Translating it yields CASSYSNEQYF.

In its sample, this clonotype was seen many times. The chain joins TRBV7-9 to TRBJ2-7; possibly TRBD1 for D (6 bases). The germline V and J ends were trimmed by 2 bases and 0 bases, with 8 bases remaining between them. The length of the CDR3 is 14 residues. The germline V gene encodes CDR1 SEHNR and CDR2 FQNEAQ (reference sequence). CDR3 region: CASSLSGDSYEQYF. CDR3 nucleotides: TGTGCCAGCAGCTTATCAGGGGACTCCTACGAGCAGTACTTC.

This clonotype was seen many times. The chain has TRBV6-1 and TRBJ2-7; D unresolved. V lost 5 bases, J lost 4 bases, and 18 bases lay in between. This CDR3 comprises 15 residues. The germline CDR1 and CDR2 sequences are MNHNS and SASEGT. CDR3 protein: CASSQDMGSMYEQYF. CDR3 sequence (DNA): TGTGCCAGCAGTCAAGATATGGGCAGTATGTACGAGCAGTACTTC.

Points on this clonotype: This may be a read error, as it is one base from a much larger clone. The CDR3 bases are TGTGCCAGCAGCTTAGAGCAGGGGGGTGCAACTAATGAAAAACTGTTTTTT. It translates to CASSLEQGGATNEKLFF. The rearrangement joins TRBV11-2 to TRBJ1-4; 7 bases are shared with TRBD1. The V gene's germline CDR1 is SGHAT and CDR2 FQNNGV. The V gene end was trimmed by 0 bases and the J gene end by 0 bases; junction bases not matched to a gene: 4. The CDR3 loop spans 17 amino acids.

Many counts were recorded for this clonotype. The J gene is TRBJ2-7, the V gene TRBV30; D remains unclear. This CDR3 region has 12 residues. Trimming stripped 3 bases from V and 2 bases from J, with 8 bases between. In germline, CDR1 is GTSNPN, CDR2 SVGIG (reference sequence). In nucleotides, the CDR3 is TGTGCCTGGAGAGGAGAAACCTACGAGCAGTACTTC. Amino acids: CAWRGETYEQYF. The entire variable domain, with the rest obtained from reference TRBV30 and TRBJ2-7, is as follows: SQTIHQWPATLVQPVGSPLSLECTVEGTSNPNLYWYRQAAGRGLQLLFYSVGIGQISSEVPQNLSASRPQDRQFILSSKKLLLSDSGFYLCAWRGETYEQYFGPGTRLTVT.

This clonotype was found many times. The chain has TRBV12-3 or TRBV12-4 and TRBJ2-1, with 9 bases matching TRBD2. The ends lost 4 bases at V and 2 bases at J; junction bases unmatched: 9. The CDR3 has 17 residues. The CDR3 here is CASSSWSGGFTYNEQFF. Written as DNA, the CDR3 is TGTGCCAGCAGTTCTTGGAGCGGGGGGTTTACCTACAATGAGCAGTTCTTC.

The chain uses TRBV6-1 and TRBJ1-4, with 8 nucleotides matching TRBD1. The J segment lost 7 bases and the V segment lost 6 bases, leaving 7 bases of the junction unmatched. This CDR3 has 14 residues. Germline loops: CDR1 MNHNS, CDR2 SASEGT. The CDR3 here is CASRSTGVGEKLFF. CDR3 DNA sequence: TGTGCCAGCAGATCGACAGGGGTGGGTGAAAAACTGTTTTTT.

This clonotype was recorded at least ten times. The chain has TRBV15 and TRBJ2-7, with D unresolved. Germline V gene sequence: CDR1 LNHNV, CDR2 YYDKDF (reference sequence). V shed 6 bases and J shed 1 base, with 10 bases lying between them. CDR3 length equals 13 residues. The chain's CDR3 is CATSIYGSYEQYF. CDR3 nucleotides: TGTGCCACCAGTATTTACGGATCCTACGAGCAGTACTTC.

This clonotype was observed a handful of times. The chain recombines TRBV9 with TRBJ2-3; the match to TRBD2 covers 11 bases. CDR1 is SGDLS and CDR2 is YYNGEE in the germline V gene. This CDR3 contains 16 residues. V was pared by 3 bases and J by 2 bases, with 5 bases of the junction left unmatched. The CDR3 DNA follows: TGTGCCAGCAGCGCGGGACTAGCGGCCGTCACAGATACGCAGTATTTT. This encodes CASSAGLAAVTDTQYF.

This clonotype was seen at least ten times. The chain combines TRBV7-2 with TRBJ2-1; 8 bases align to TRBD2. The V gene end was trimmed by 7 bases and the J gene end by 7 bases; junction bases not matched to a gene: 12. Germline V lookup: CDR1 SGHTA, CDR2 FQGNSA. The CDR3 contains 15 residues. This CDR3 is CASKNGGAIVNEQFF. The CDR3 DNA sequence: TGTGCCAGCAAAAACGGGGGGGCCATAGTTAATGAGCAGTTCTTC.

This clonotype was found many times. The gene calls are TRBV29-1 and TRBJ1-1, with D perhaps matching TRBD1 (5 bases). Germline assignment: CDR1 SQVTM and CDR2 ANQGSEA. This CDR3 has 16 residues. Deletions cut 3 bases from V and 0 bases from J, with 17 bases between. For the CDR3, the DNA is TGCAGCGTTGATTTTGTCAGGGACCTTCTGAACACTGAAGCTTTCTTT. Translated: CSVDFVRDLLNTEAFF.

This clonotype appeared a few times. V is TRBV20-1 and J is TRBJ2-2; 9 positions agree with TRBD2. Germline V gene lookup returns CDR1 DFQATT and CDR2 SNEGSKA (reference sequence). After removal of 4 bases from V and 1 base from J, the junction contained 7 bases not matched to a gene. CDR3 length equals 16 residues. The CDR3 sequence: CSATDPSGVNTGELFF. The CDR3 DNA reads TGCAGTGCTACCGATCCTAGCGGGGTGAACACCGGGGAGCTGTTTTTT.

The table lists this clonotype with many counts. This chain connects TRBV3-1 to TRBJ2-7, with D unresolved. The ends were cut back, 0 bases at V and 3 bases at J, with 9 bases in the middle. Germline V gene data show CDR1 as LGHDT and CDR2 as YNNKEL (reference sequence). CDR3 length: 14 residues. This CDR3 reads CASSQEQRLYEQYF. CDR3 nucleotides: TGTGCCAGCAGCCAAGAGCAGCGACTCTACGAGCAGTACTTC.